This TCR beta chain was obtained from a study of breast tumors, draining lymph nodes, adjacent tissues. Study conclusions and caveats: Tumor repertoires ranked between lymph nodes and nontumor tissue in diversity, with V and J gene preferences. The data were judged consistent with most tumor T cells coming from lymph node and expanding in tumor.

This clonotype showed up just once. Its antigen is as yet unknown. A read error is likely, as this CDR3 ends without the conserved phenylalanine or tryptophan. The DNA is left out, because the CDR3 cannot be placed on it with certainty; the CDR3 is given as TCRdb lists it. Breast cancer patients provided tissue from their axillary draining lymph nodes. TCRdb reanalysed the multiplex PCR reads using MiXCR and keeps one entry per CDR3 protein. The sample has approximately 230,000 distinct CDR3 sequences; around 35% are singletons. Termini included, the CDR3 measures 8 amino acids. CDR1 SEHNR and CDR2 FQNEAQ come from the germline V gene (reference sequence).

The V gene is TRBV7-9, the J gene TRBJ1-2. Sequenced input: axillary lymph node tissue. The receptor comes from a female donor with breast cancer. Some clones in this sample may be carry-over from other donors' samples. The CDR3 sequence is CASSLDLR.